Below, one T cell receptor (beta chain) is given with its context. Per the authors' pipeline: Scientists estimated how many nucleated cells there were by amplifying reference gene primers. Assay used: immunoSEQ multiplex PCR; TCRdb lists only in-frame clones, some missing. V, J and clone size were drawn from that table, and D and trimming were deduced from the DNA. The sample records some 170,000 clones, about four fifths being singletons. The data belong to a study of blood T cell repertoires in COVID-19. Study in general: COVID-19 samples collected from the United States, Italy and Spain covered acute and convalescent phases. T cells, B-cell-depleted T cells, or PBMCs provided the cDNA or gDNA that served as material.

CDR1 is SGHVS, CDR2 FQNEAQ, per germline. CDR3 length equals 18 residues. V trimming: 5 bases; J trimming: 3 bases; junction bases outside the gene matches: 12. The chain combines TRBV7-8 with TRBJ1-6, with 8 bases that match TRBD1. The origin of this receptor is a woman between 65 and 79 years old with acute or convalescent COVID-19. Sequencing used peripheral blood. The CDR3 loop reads CASSAPPRDRFYNSPLHF. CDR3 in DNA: TGTGCCAGCAGCGCCCCCCCCCGGGACAGGTTCTATAATTCACCCCTCCACTTT. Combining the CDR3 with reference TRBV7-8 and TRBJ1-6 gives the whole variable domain GAGVSQSPRYKVAKRGQDVALRCDPISGHVSLFWYQQALGQGPEFLTYFQNEAQLDKSGLPSDRFFAERPEGSVSTLKIQRTQQEDSAVYLCASSAPPRDRFYNSPLHFGNGTRLTVT.